This TCR beta chain was recorded in a study of T cells in Graves' hyperthyroidism and ophthalmopathy (dated by TCRdb to the late 2010s). In terms of the full investigation: Peripheral blood samples were taken at the time of initial diagnosis, prior to any treatment. To identify TCR V-J signatures that set the groups apart, the researchers used a discovery cohort of 100 or so patients, made up of 43 with Graves' ophthalmopathy and 57 with stable Graves' hyperthyroidism. Prospective prediction of ophthalmopathy was tested in an independent validation cohort of approximately 18 hyperthyroidism patients and around 16 patients who later progressed to ophthalmopathy. The roughly 100 discovery patients were randomly divided into training and test sets at a 7:3 ratio. The study also compared thyroid tissue and blood T-cell repertoires from five or six Graves' hyperthyroidism patients. After sampling, hyperthyroidism patients received methimazole starting at 30 mg daily, and ophthalmopathy patients received high-dose intravenous methylprednisolone. The paper describes TCR Vbeta CDR3 sequencing of around 130 peripheral blood samples, made up of about 41 ophthalmopathy patients, approximately 76 hyperthyroidism patients and roughly 17 progressor patients.

Comment on this clonotype: No cognate antigen has been identified for it. A much larger clone sits a single nucleotide away, making a read error possible.

Summary of the overall study and its limitations: Most expanded thyroid clonotypes (frequency above 0.001) were also found in blood, which suggests that blood repertoires may mirror thyroid immune responses. No statistical method was used to set the sample size in advance, and investigators knew the group allocation. In validation, the model predicted progression to ophthalmopathy with approximately 69% sensitivity and 72.22% specificity, a median of 6.5 months before onset. Ophthalmopathy was separated from stable hyperthyroidism by a 13 V-J signature model, with 85% to 90% sensitivity and about 81% specificity obtained in cross-validation and 80%/75% obtained in testing.

Based on the germline V gene (reference sequence), the CDR1 and CDR2 sequences are LGHDT and YNNKEL. Counted from cysteine to phenylalanine, this CDR3 has 14 amino acids. The entry retains the CDR3 DNA only, 42 bases that are in frame from base 1. Stable Graves' hyperthyroidism was defined as the absence of progression to ophthalmopathy over 18 months of follow-up. The hyperthyroidism patients were between 18 and 65 years old and newly diagnosed, with a disease duration of less than 2 months. The study excluded patients with uncontrolled infections, other autoimmune diseases, pregnancy or lactation. Diagnoses relied on clinical symptoms, serum thyroxine and TRAb, thyroid ultrasound and orbital computed tomography. PBMCs were separated from under 11 ml of fresh peripheral blood using Ficoll-Paque density gradient centrifugation. Total RNA was extracted using Trizol reagent, and RNA quality was assessed on an Agilent 2100 Bioanalyzer.

The TCR beta CDR3 regions were amplified from RNA transcripts. The TCR CDR3 was subjected to a first round of RT-PCR using the HTBI primer set and the Qiagen OneStep RT-PCR kit. A second multiplex PCR round built the libraries, followed by size selection and purification. Libraries were sequenced paired-end with 100 bp reads on an Illumina HiSeq2000. Regarding the original processing steps: SOAPnuke was used to process the raw data, removing reads that contained adapters or uncalled bases, had a mean Phred below 15, or lacked an exact match to the constant primer or identifier. High-quality paired reads were merged with COPE v1.2.5, and unique nucleotide sequences were defined as clonotypes. MiTCR v1.1 was used to align the clonotypes against IMGT TRBV, TRBD and TRBJ reference segments. The analysis included only V-J combinations with a frequency above 0.0001, which together covered around 99% of the repertoires. The TCS score was defined as F50 (clonal expansion) divided by E x V (chaos), with BLOSUM62-based TCRdist calculated between CDR3 peptides within each V-J. Welch's t-statistics and random forest reduced some 510 V-J features to roughly 13, which were used in a naive Bayes classifier (R e1071). TCRdb's own reprocessing of the public reads used fastp at Q25 and MiXCR and kept productive beta chains. Every distinct CDR3 protein forms one entry, paired with its most common genes and DNA. The V and J calls were determined by TCRdb, not by the authors. The sample includes approximately 400,000 distinct CDR3 sequences, with about 14% observed a single time. Approximately 11% of the sample comes from the top ten.

The TCR sequence derives from a woman in her sixties or seventies with Graves' hyperthyroidism. Sequences were obtained from blood. The sequence joins TRBV3-1 to TRBJ2-5; the D gene is unclear. The nucleotide sequence is given as TGTGTCAGCAGCCAAGATAGGGTACAAGAGACCCAGTACTTC. It translates as CVSSQDRVQETQYF.